These 24 T cell receptor beta chains originate from one sample sequenced in a study of blood T cell repertoires in COVID-19. TCRdb keeps only in-frame clones here, not all; method: immunoSEQ multiplex PCR. In the table there are 300,000 to 350,000 clones, 88% of which are singletons. The sample consisted of PBMCs or T cells enriched from blood (not recorded which). These TCRs come from a man aged 25-45 years who had recovered from COVID-19.

This clone occurred a few times. The rearrangement joins TRBV5-4 to TRBJ2-7; 7 bases match TRBD1. Germline CDR1 reads SGHNT; CDR2 reads YYREEE (reference sequence). CDR3 length: 15 amino acids. The V and J ends lost 0 bases and 0 bases, in that order; junction bases with no gene match: 3. In nucleotides, the CDR3 is TGTGCCAGCAGCTTGGCACAGGGGAACTCCTACGAGCAGTACTTC. Translation gives CASSLAQGNSYEQYF. Complete variable domain (other parts from reference TRBV5-4 and TRBJ2-7): ETGVTQSPTHLIKTRGQQVTLRCSSQSGHNTVSWYQQALGQGPQFIFQYYREEENGRGNFPPRFSGLQFPNYSSELNVNALELDDSALYLCASSLAQGNSYEQYFGPGTRLTVT.

The J gene is TRBJ1-3, the V gene TRBV9; TRBD1 agrees at 9 bases. The V gene's germline CDR1 is SGDLS and CDR2 YYNGEE. V was pared by 4 bases and J by 2 bases, with 4 bases of the junction left unmatched. The CDR3 covers 15 residues. The CDR3 region is CASSRGQGTGNTIYF. CDR3 DNA: TGTGCCAGCAGCAGGGGACAGGGTACTGGAAACACCATATATTTT.

This clone was counted only a few times. The chain carries TRBV27 and TRBJ1-1; 10 bases are shared with TRBD1. The CDR3 is 15 amino acids. Losses at the gene ends were 5 bases for V and 3 bases for J; bases not matched to a gene: 6. Germline CDR1 reads MNHEY; CDR2 reads SMNVEV (reference sequence). The CDR3 spells CASSIRTGGDTEAFF. In nucleotides, the CDR3 is TGTGCCAGCAGTATCCGGACAGGGGGTGACACTGAAGCTTTCTTT.

As DNA, the CDR3 is TGCGCCAGCAGTTGGGGACAGCCAAACACTGAAGCTTTCTTT. Translation gives CASSWGQPNTEAFF. V gene TRBV5-1 combines with J gene TRBJ1-1; TRBD1 matches 7 bases. The CDR3 sequence is 14 residues long. In germline, CDR1 is SGHRS, CDR2 YFSETQ. The trim removed 5 bases at V and 2 bases at J, leaving 6 bases unmatched.

The rearrangement uses TRBV18 and TRBJ2-7, with D uncertain. V was pared by 3 bases and J by 6 bases, with 18 bases between. Looked up from germline, CDR1 is KGHSH and CDR2 is LQKENI. The CDR3 runs to 15 residues. The CDR3 coding sequence is TGTGCCAGCTCACCGGAGTTTAGATCACCGGGCGAGCAGTACTTC. Translating gives CASSPEFRSPGEQYF.

The chain employs TRBV5-4 and TRBJ2-3, with 9 bases lining up with TRBD2. Germline CDR1 and CDR2: SGHNT and YYREEE (reference sequence). The J segment lost 0 bases and the V segment lost 1 base, leaving 6 bases of the junction unmatched. This CDR3 comprises 17 residues. CDR3 coding DNA: TGTGCCAGCAGCTTGCTCTCTAGCGGGGCGAGCACAGATACGCAGTATTTT. Amino acid sequence: CASSLLSSGASTDTQYF.

The chain employs TRBV9 and TRBJ2-5; tentative D call: TRBD1 (6 bases). The germline V and J ends were trimmed by 2 bases and 3 bases, with 17 bases remaining between them. The CDR3 spans 16 residues. Germline V lookup: CDR1 SGDLS, CDR2 YYNGEE. The CDR3 sequence is CASSVRPSTGKETQYF. CDR3 nucleotides: TGTGCCAGCAGCGTCCGTCCCTCTACAGGGAAAGAGACCCAGTACTTC.

The chain couples TRBV30 to TRBJ2-5; weak D call: TRBD1 (6 bases). CDR3 length: 13 amino acids. The V end lost 2 bases, the J end lost 4 bases, and 11 bases lay between the germline ends. The V gene's germline CDR1 is GTSNPN and CDR2 SVGIG (reference sequence). CDR3: CAWSSTGPETQYF. The CDR3 DNA reads TGTGCCTGGAGTTCAACAGGGCCAGAGACCCAGTACTTC.

The chain links TRBV5-1 to TRBJ1-2; 7 bases are a match to TRBD1. The V and J ends lost 3 bases and 5 bases, in that order; junction bases with no gene match: 4. The CDR3 has 13 amino acids. Germline-derived CDR1 and CDR2 are SGHRS and YFSETQ. Here the CDR3 DNA reads TGCGCCAGCAGCTCCGACAGGGTGTATGGCTACACCTTC. Translation gives CASSSDRVYGYTF.

The chain joins TRBV28 to TRBJ1-6, with 8 bases identical to TRBD1. CDR3 length equals 14 residues. The ends lost 5 bases at V and 8 bases at J; junction bases unmatched: 5. Germline values: CDR1 MDHEN, CDR2 SYDVKM. The CDR3 reads CASSPGQGYSPLHF. The CDR3 nucleotides read TGTGCCAGCAGTCCCGGACAGGGTTATTCACCCCTCCACTTT.

V usage is TRBV10-3 and J usage is TRBJ1-1, with 8 bases that match TRBD1. Trimming cost V 10 bases and J 10 bases; bases outside gene matches: 11. The CDR3 is made up of 12 amino acids. CDR1 and CDR2 from the germline V gene are ENHRY and SYGVKD. This CDR3 reads CATAGQGLSAFF. As DNA, the CDR3 is TGTGCCACCGCCGGACAGGGCTTATCAGCTTTCTTT.

This chain links TRBV7-6 with TRBJ1-4; TRBD1 aligns across 10 bases. With 2 bases clipped from V and 8 bases from J, the junction kept 17 bases outside the gene matches. CDR1 and CDR2 (germline): SGHVS, FNYEAQ. The CDR3 has 19 residues. CDR3 loop: CASSLRAPGQGNLGEKLFF. The CDR3 nucleotides read TGTGCCAGCAGCTTAAGGGCCCCGGGACAGGGGAATCTCGGCGAAAAACTGTTTTTT.

The chain links TRBV14 to TRBJ1-6; D ambiguous. The V and J ends lost 0 bases and 0 bases respectively, with 6 bases between them. The CDR3 covers 16 residues. Germline assignment: CDR1 SGHDN and CDR2 FVKESK. This chain's CDR3 is CASSQEGSSYNSPLHF. Written as DNA, the CDR3 is TGTGCCAGCAGCCAAGAGGGGAGCTCCTATAATTCACCCCTCCACTTT.

The J gene is TRBJ2-7, the V gene TRBV19; 8 bases align to TRBD1. After removal of 11 bases from V and 2 bases from J, the junction contained 11 bases not matched to a gene. This CDR3 region has 14 residues. Germline CDR1 is LNHDA and CDR2 is SQIVND (reference sequence). CDR3 sequence: CASKRTGITYEQYF. The CDR3 DNA follows: TGTGCCTCTAAACGGACAGGGATCACCTACGAGCAGTACTTC.

This clone showed up just once. The genes are TRBV10-3 and TRBJ2-3; D not resolved. Per germline, CDR1 ENHRY and CDR2 SYGVKD. This CDR3 is built from 15 residues. Trimming removed 3 bases at V and 2 bases at J, with 12 bases between. For the CDR3, the DNA is TGTGCCATCAGTGACGAACTTACGTTCACAGATACGCAGTATTTT. Its translation is CAISDELTFTDTQYF.

CDR3 residues: CASSQEGGQFEYTEAFF. In DNA, the CDR3 is TGTGCCAGCAGCCAAGAGGGGGGACAGTTTGAGTACACTGAAGCTTTCTTT. The chain is built from TRBV7-6 and TRBJ1-1; TRBD1 matches at 7 bases. The CDR3 has 17 residues. With 5 bases clipped from V and 3 bases from J, the junction kept 15 bases outside the gene matches. Germline V CDR1 and CDR2: SGHVS, FNYEAQ.

The rearrangement links TRBV2 to TRBJ1-6; 8 bases agree with TRBD1. Germline V CDR1 and CDR2: SNHLY, FYNNEI. The V gene end was trimmed by 4 bases and the J gene end by 5 bases; junction bases not matched to a gene: 4. This CDR3 is 15 amino acids long. The CDR3 coding sequence is TGTGCCAGCAGTGCCGGGACAGGCAATAATTCACCCCTCCACTTT. The encoded protein is CASSAGTGNNSPLHF.

This clone appeared a few times. The rearrangement uses TRBV9 and TRBJ1-1; TRBD1 matches at 7 bases. The CDR3 length is 14 residues. Germline V lookup: CDR1 SGDLS, CDR2 YYNGEE. Germline trimming cut 0 bases from V and 5 bases from J; bases unmatched to any gene: 4. The CDR3 DNA follows: TGTGCCAGCAGCGTAGGGCAGGGGGGAACTGAAGCTTTCTTT. Its translation: CASSVGQGGTEAFF.

The V gene is TRBV18, the J gene TRBJ2-1, with TRBD2 identical over 14 bases. The V and J ends lost 2 bases and 10 bases, in that order; junction bases with no gene match: 13. Germline V gene sequence: CDR1 KGHSH, CDR2 LQKENI. The CDR3 length is 18 residues. In DNA form, the CDR3 reads TGTGCCAGCTCACCAACGACTAGCGGGGGGGCCGTGCTCTACGAGCAGTTCTTC. It encodes CASSPTTSGGAVLYEQFF.

This sequence joins TRBV11-2 and TRBJ1-5; D gene ambiguous. Trimming took 0 bases from V and 3 from J, leaving 9 bases between them. CDR1 and CDR2 from the germline V gene are SGHAT and FQNNGV. The CDR3 covers 15 residues. CDR3 region: CASSLEWAHNQPQHF. The CDR3 DNA reads as TGTGCCAGCAGCTTAGAATGGGCCCACAATCAGCCCCAGCATTTT.

The V and J genes are TRBV3-1 (or the pseudogene TRBV3-2) and TRBJ1-2, with 7 positions matching TRBD1. After removal of 5 bases from V and 0 bases from J, the junction contained 3 bases not matched to a gene. In germline, CDR1 is LGHDT, CDR2 YNNKEL (reference sequence). The CDR3 consists of 14 residues. The CDR3 sequence is CASSWDRPNYGYTF. In DNA form, the CDR3 reads TGTGCCAGCAGCTGGGACAGACCTAACTATGGCTACACCTTC.

V is TRBV2 and J is TRBJ2-7; 8 bases line up with TRBD1. J gave up 1 base and V 6 bases, and 8 bases lay outside the gene matches. The CDR3 contains 15 residues. CDR1 and CDR2 (germline): SNHLY, FYNNEI. CDR3 sequence reads: CASSLDRGGSYEQYF. CDR3 nucleotide sequence: TGTGCCAGCAGCCTCGACAGGGGTGGGTCCTACGAGCAGTACTTC.

The gene calls are TRBV28 and TRBJ2-1, with D perhaps TRBD2 (5 bases). V was pared by 2 bases and J by 0 bases, with 8 bases between. The CDR3 runs to 15 residues. Germline V CDR1 and CDR2: MDHEN, SYDVKM. The CDR3 region is CASSLEGSSYNEQFF. As DNA, the CDR3 is TGTGCCAGCAGTTTAGAGGGTAGCTCCTACAATGAGCAGTTCTTC.

CDR3 residues: CASSPDRAPGLARGELFF. DNA of the CDR3: TGTGCCAGCAGCCCGGACAGGGCACCGGGACTAGCGAGGGGGGAGCTGTTTTTT. V is TRBV7-9 and J is TRBJ2-2, with 10 nucleotides matching TRBD2. V dropped 5 bases and J dropped 8; count of bases not matched to a gene: 17. This CDR3 is built from 18 residues. Germline-derived CDR1 and CDR2 are SEHNR and FQNEAQ (reference sequence).